This T cell receptor beta chain stems from a study of CD8+CD57+ T cells in acquired aplastic anemia. Genomic DNA constituted the template upon which TCR beta VDJ and CDR3 profiling was performed. TCRdb independently ran MiXCR on the reads; one entry per CDR3 protein. The sample yields roughly 200,000 distinct CDR3 sequences, roughly 60% seen once. The germline gives CDR1 ENHRY, CDR2 SYGVKD. Trimming stripped 6 bases from V and 7 bases from J, with 13 bases between. This CDR3 spans 12 amino acids. Sequencing involved patients with CD8+CD57+ cell expansion previously shown by flow cytometry. The V and J genes are TRBV10-3 and TRBJ2-7; D might be TRBD1 (7 bases). The origin of this receptor is a human donor with aplastic anemia. Material: sorted CD4+, CD8+, or CD8+CD57+ T cells (not recorded which) from PBMCs. The DNA for the CDR3 is TGTGCCATCAGGGAGGGGGCGCGGGAGCAGTACTTC. Translated: CAIREGAREQYF.